This T cell receptor beta chain was sequenced during a study of T cells after yellow fever vaccination. Study results and limitations: After the booster, roughly 96% of CD4 and about 90% of CD8 primary-response clones were re-detected.

TCRdb passed the 5' RACE reads through MiXCR, listing each CDR3 protein once. The sample contains some 560,000 distinct CDR3 sequences, 17% of which appear only once. To note about this clonotype: Its antigen is not identified.

CDR3 length: 14 amino acids. The V gene is TRBV1, the J gene TRBJ2-5; the tabulated D call, TRBD1, remains unverified against the DNA. TRBV1 is a known pseudogene. This sequence was found in a man younger than 30 who received the YFV17D yellow fever vaccine. The specimen comprised PBMCs, sampled around 5 days after the first yellow fever vaccination. The CDR3 nucleotides are TGCACCAGCCCCCCTCAGGTTGCTAAGGCGGCCCAGTACTTC. It yields the protein CTSPPQVAKAAQYF.